Each of the 20 T cell receptor beta chains below was sequenced from the same sample in a study of cytomegalovirus exposure and HLA in healthy donors. Researchers ran the PCR with 60 Vbeta and 13 Jbeta primers. Measured with immunoSEQ multiplex PCR; TCRdb has only the in-frame clones, and not every one. The repertoire includes more than 100,000 clones, 60% to 85% of them detected once, and about 4.1% sits in the top ten. The sequencing input was PBMCs. These receptors came from a man aged 50-60 years in good health and CMV-seropositive.

This clone was recorded only once. V usage is TRBV6-5 and J usage is TRBJ2-1; 8 positions agree with TRBD2. The CDR3 totals 15 residues. With V trimmed by 6 bases and J by 7 bases, 11 bases remained unmatched. CDR1 is MNHEY, CDR2 SVGAGI, per germline. Here the CDR3 DNA reads TGTGCCAGCAGCCCCATAGCGGGAAGATTGAATGAGCAGTTCTTC. Its protein product is CASSPIAGRLNEQFF.

Here the CDR3 DNA reads TGTGCCAGCTCATTGAAAGCGGACTATGGCTACACCTTC. Translating it yields CASSLKADYGYTF. The chain has TRBV18 and TRBJ1-2; D is undetermined. In germline, CDR1 is KGHSH, CDR2 LQKENI. V lost 5 bases, J lost 3 bases, and 10 bases lay in between. This CDR3 has 13 amino acids.

The gene calls are TRBV7-9 and TRBJ2-2; 10 nucleotides align to TRBD2. This CDR3 region has 14 residues. Germline V CDR1 and CDR2: SEHNR, FQNEAQ (reference sequence). The V and J ends lost 5 bases and 6 bases, in that order; junction bases with no gene match: 3. The CDR3 DNA reads TGTGCCAGCAGCCCCGGGACTAGCGCCGGGGAGCTGTTTTTT. As protein: CASSPGTSAGELFF.

This clone occurred a few times. The chain carries TRBV6-4 and TRBJ2-7; possible D gene TRBD1, 6 bases. Trimming left V 3 bases short and J 4 bases short, with 7 bases between. The germline V gene has CDR1 MRHNA and CDR2 SNTAGT. The CDR3 length is 12 residues. The CDR3, as DNA: TGTGCCAGCAGTGAACAGGGTTACGAGCAGTACTTC. This sequence encodes CASSEQGYEQYF.

The chain combines TRBV6-5 with TRBJ2-7; 7 bases match TRBD1. Germline CDR1 and CDR2: MNHEY and SVGAGI. Trimming cost V 5 bases and J 2 bases; bases outside gene matches: 6. The CDR3 loop spans 14 amino acids. CDR3 in amino acids: CASSLTGPTYEQYF. CDR3 sequence (DNA): TGTGCCAGCAGTCTGACAGGGCCGACCTACGAGCAGTACTTC.

This sequence joins TRBV7-2 and TRBJ2-1; the D gene is possibly TRBD2 (6 bases). The V end was cut by 5 bases, the J end by 2 bases, with 13 bases between. Germline V gene lookup returns CDR1 SGHTA and CDR2 FQGNSA. This CDR3 has 15 amino acids. The CDR3 region has the DNA TGTGCCAGCAGCCAAGGAGGGCCCCCCTACAATGAGCAGTTCTTC. It specifies CASSQGGPPYNEQFF.

This clone showed up just a few times. V and J are TRBV6-6 and TRBJ1-2, with D tentatively TRBD1 (5 bases). The CDR3 loop spans 12 amino acids. Trimming stripped 10 bases from V and 6 bases from J, with 15 bases between. The germline V gene encodes CDR1 MNHNY and CDR2 SVGAGI (reference sequence). CDR3 sequence (DNA): TGTGCCACCGACACGGGGGTAGATGGCTACACCTTC. Protein: CATDTGVDGYTF.

The chain employs TRBV18 and TRBJ2-2; 7 bases agree with TRBD1. V shed 2 bases, J shed 3 bases, and the junction held 6 bases outside the gene matches. The germline gives CDR1 KGHSH, CDR2 LQKENI. This CDR3 contains 16 residues. This chain's CDR3 is CASSPRQGDDTGELFF. CDR3 nucleotides: TGTGCCAGCTCACCAAGACAGGGAGACGACACCGGGGAGCTGTTTTTT.

The chain recombines TRBV7-3 with TRBJ2-1; 8 bases are a match to TRBD1. In germline, CDR1 is SGHTA, CDR2 FQGTGA. The V segment lost 5 bases and the J segment 6 bases; nucleotides outside the gene matches: 12. The CDR3 covers 16 residues. The CDR3 sequence is CASSLGGGTGRNEQFF. The DNA for the CDR3 is TGTGCCAGCAGCCTAGGTGGGGGGACAGGTCGCAATGAGCAGTTCTTC. The full variable domain, completed using reference TRBV7-3 and TRBJ2-1, is GAGVSQTPSNKVTEKGKYVELRCDPISGHTALYWYRQSLGQGPEFLIYFQGTGAADDSGLPNDRFFAVRPEGSVSTLKIQRTERGDSAVYLCASSLGGGTGRNEQFFGPGTRLTVL.

The chain links TRBV2 to TRBJ1-4; 7 positions match TRBD1. The J segment lost 8 bases and the V segment lost 3 bases, leaving 9 bases of the junction unmatched. Germline assignment: CDR1 SNHLY and CDR2 FYNNEI. CDR3 length: 15 residues. This CDR3 is CASSDGGTGVEKLFF. CDR3 nucleotide sequence: TGTGCCAGCAGTGATGGGGGAACAGGGGTGGAAAAACTGTTTTTT.

CDR3 amino acids: CASQLAGDVYEQYF. DNA of the CDR3: TGCGCCAGTCAGCTAGCGGGAGATGTATACGAGCAGTACTTC. The chain couples TRBV5-1 to TRBJ2-7, with 10 bases matching TRBD2. Germline CDR1 is SGHRS and CDR2 is YFSETQ. The trim removed 8 bases at V and 4 bases at J, leaving 9 bases unmatched. The CDR3 consists of 14 residues. The entire variable domain, with the rest obtained from reference TRBV5-1 and TRBJ2-7, is as follows: KAGVTQTPRYLIKTRGQQVTLSCSPISGHRSVSWYQQTPGQGLQFLFEYFSETQRNKGNFPGRFSGRQFSNSRSEMNVSTLELGDSALYLCASQLAGDVYEQYFGPGTRLTVT.

Notes on this clone: At one end, the junction sequence differs from germline, possibly due to a read error. This chain uses TRBV4-1 with TRBJ2-3; no clear D. In germline, CDR1 is MGHRA, CDR2 YSYEKL. This CDR3 has 14 amino acids. The CDR3 DNA sequence: TGCGCCGGCAGCCAAGCCATTTCTGAGAGGCCATGGTATTTT. Translated, it gives CAGSQAISERPWYF.

This clone appeared a few times. The chain is built from TRBV18 and TRBJ1-2; 10 nucleotides line up with TRBD1. Trimming removed 5 bases from V and 6 bases from J; junction bases left unmatched: 6. This CDR3 spans 14 amino acids. Germline CDR1 is KGHSH and CDR2 is LQKENI. For the CDR3, the DNA is TGTGCCAGCTCAGCGACCGGGACAGGGGATGGCTACACCTTC. Protein: CASSATGTGDGYTF.

The rearrangement joins TRBV19 to TRBJ2-2, with TRBD1 matching 8 bases. This CDR3 has 17 amino acids. J gave up 1 base and V 1 base, and 5 bases lay outside the gene matches. Per germline, CDR1 LNHDA and CDR2 SQIVND (reference sequence). CDR3 sequence reads: CASSIVGQGGNTGELFF. As DNA, the CDR3 is TGTGCCAGTAGTATAGTAGGACAGGGAGGGAACACCGGGGAGCTGTTTTTT.

CDR3 sequence (DNA): TGTGCCAGCATGGCAGGGGGGAAGCGGGAGCTGTTTTTT. This encodes CASMAGGKRELFF. The genes are TRBV28 and TRBJ2-2, with D perhaps TRBD1 (7 bases). Germline V gives CDR1 MDHEN, CDR2 SYDVKM. The CDR3 is made up of 13 amino acids. V was clipped by 7 bases and J by 9 bases, with 15 bases between them. Full variable domain (remainder filled in from reference TRBV28 and TRBJ2-2): DVKVTQSSRYLVKRTGEKVFLECVQDMDHENMFWYRQDPGLGLRLIYFSYDVKMKEKGDIPEGYSVSREKKERFSLILESASTNQTSMYLCASMAGGKRELFFGEGSRLTVL.

The rearrangement links TRBV5-1 to TRBJ2-6, with 10 positions matching TRBD1. Germline V gene lookup returns CDR1 SGHRS and CDR2 YFSETQ. This CDR3 comprises 17 residues. V was clipped by 3 bases and J by 0 bases; unmatched bases: 3. CDR3 coding DNA: TGCGCCAGCAGCTCGGGACAGGGGCTCTCTGGGGCCAACGTCCTGACTTTC. It translates to CASSSGQGLSGANVLTF.

This chain's CDR3 is CASSLVRASGSYNEQFF. The CDR3 bases are TGTGCCAGCAGCTTAGTTCGGGCTAGCGGGAGCTACAATGAGCAGTTCTTC. The chain uses TRBV7-6 and TRBJ2-1; 10 bases match TRBD2. V shed 1 base and J 3 bases; nucleotides not matched to a gene: 6. CDR3 size: 17 residues. The V gene's germline CDR1 is SGHVS and CDR2 FNYEAQ.

This rearrangement joins TRBV12-1 to TRBJ2-5; TRBD1 was called by the table and not checked on the DNA. TRBV12-1 is described as a pseudogene. This CDR3 has 18 residues. DNA for the CDR3: TGTGCCAGCAGCTTTCCGTACTCCCGACAGGGGGAGGAGGAGACCCAGTACTTC. Its protein product is CASSFPYSRQGEEETQYF.

This chain uses TRBV10-3 with TRBJ2-7, with TRBD2 as a possible D gene (5 bases). The germline gives CDR1 ENHRY, CDR2 SYGVKD. V was clipped by 2 bases and J by 6 bases, with 11 bases between them. The CDR3 is made up of 13 amino acids. This chain's CDR3 is CAISEQEEGEQYF. As DNA, the CDR3 is TGTGCCATCAGTGAGCAGGAGGAAGGCGAGCAGTACTTC.

This clone was counted a single time. The chain combines TRBV28 with TRBJ2-7; TRBD2 aligns across 9 bases. This CDR3 is built from 15 residues. J gave up 2 bases and V 6 bases, and 8 bases lay outside the gene matches. From germline, CDR1 is MDHEN and CDR2 SYDVKM. The CDR3 nucleotides read TGTGCCAGCAGGGTAAGCGGGGGGCAGACCTACGAGCAGTACTTC. This encodes CASRVSGGQTYEQYF.